The entry below gives a single T cell receptor (beta chain) sequence along with its context. Its antigen is unknown. No base quality values were provided; no much bigger clone lies one nucleotide off. From the cysteine up to the phenylalanine, the CDR3 has a length of 13 residues. The entry retains the CDR3 DNA only, 39 bases that are in frame from base 1. Reading the germline V gene (reference sequence) gives CDR1 LNHDA and CDR2 SQIVND. V lost 4 bases and J lost 9 bases; the stretch between them is 10 bases long. This entry comes from a study of T cell responses to AZD1222 COVID-19 vaccine (dated by TCRdb to about 2021). Broadly, across the study: AZD1222 recipients with second doses at about 4 weeks or about 12 weeks were pooled, because spike-specific TCR depth and breadth did not differ between schedules. TCR sequencing was performed for roughly 250 trial participants, of whom 200 to 210 were given two doses of AZD1222 and approximately 25 were given two doses of MenACWY control vaccine. Trial participants were enrolled by age into subgroups of 18-55, 56-69 and 70-plus years, and about 150, 27 and 61 TCR-sequenced participants, respectively, were included in these subgroups. What the authors observed across the whole study: Conclusions about previously exposed vaccinees were limited because only six or seven AZD1222 recipients were SARS-CoV-2 seropositive at baseline. Because no day 14 peak-response samples were available, repertoires were characterized only after the peak T cell response. After two AZD1222 doses, both the breadth and the depth of spike-specific TCRs were significantly higher than at day 0 and than in MenACWY recipients. The 56-69-year group was small, and its depth increase did not reach significance, likely because of low power. Participants were mostly white British, with more females than males. The authors suggested clonal diversity may have been underestimated. CD4 TCRs associated with the vaccine covered the entire spike protein, and the dominant responses were in regions 160-218 and 743-854. Nearly half of unique spike-specific TCRs reportedly recognized epitopes outside regions mutated in the B.1.351 and B.1.1.7 variants.

Sample time point, as interpreted from the label and publication: baseline before first vaccination. The vaccinee samples were drawn from two UK trials, COV001 and COV002, one of which was a single-blind randomized controlled phase 2/3 trial testing AZD1222 (ChAdOx1 nCoV-19) in healthy adults. Trial participant PBMC samples were collected at day 0 and day 28 after the second dose for TCRbeta chain sequencing. The CDR3 regions of human TCRbeta chains were analyzed by immunosequencing. The paper's data handling went like this. Repertoire TCRs were matched against a reference library of SARS-CoV-2-specific TCRs generated with the MIRA antigen-specificity platform. Breadth was defined as the fraction of unique TCRs that were SARS-CoV-2-associated, and depth was defined as the fraction of total T cells that were SARS-CoV-2-associated. Each spike-specific TCR was assigned to its reactive spike region and to a CD4 or CD8 class using the MIRA data. Log10-transformed breadth and depth values were compared by one-way ANOVA with Sidak's multiple comparisons tests. Held by TCRdb, this immuneACCESS table contains in-frame sequences only and omits some clones. Under half of the omission traces to an unresolved V gene where checked; the cause of the rest is unknown. V, J and clone size derive from that table, while D and trimming were established from the DNA sequence. Here the sample has some 130,000 clones; under 90% occur a single time. Clones ranked in the top ten supply about a fifth of the sample.

The sequence was collected from an adult in good health. Here the sequenced sample was peripheral blood, taken on day 0 of AZD1222 vaccination. Rearrangement joined TRBV19 to TRBJ1-6, and TRBD1 may be the D gene, going by 5 matching bases. The CDR3 is CASSTQGRSPLHF. The nucleotide sequence is given as TGTGCCAGTAGTACCCAGGGCCGTTCACCCCTCCACTTT.